This T cell receptor beta chain was identified during a study of T-cell reconstitution after alpha-beta-depleted transplantation in children. Study-wide results and caveats: One year post-transplant, T-cell counts and diversity were largely derived from T cells produced anew. Elevated TCRbeta diversity at day 60 was traced, in some patients, to surviving recipient T cells and thymic progenitors. Where alpha-beta T cells came from about two months after transplant was reportedly several hundred expanded graft clones.

This clonotype has a handful of counts. As yet, its antigen is unknown. The CDR3 length is 14 residues. Germline V lookup: CDR1 SGHDN, CDR2 FVKESK. Trimming removed 1 base from V and 7 bases from J, with 13 bases in between. Library preparation (for TCRbeta) was performed with unique molecular identifiers. MiXCR, applied by TCRdb to the PCR reads, yields one record per CDR3 protein. The data contain some 260,000 distinct CDR3 sequences, about 24% of them singletons. The gene calls are TRBV14 and TRBJ2-5; TRBD1 is a possible D gene (5 bases). This clonotype originated in a female patient aged 2-10 years who had a stem cell transplant for congenital amegakaryocytic thrombocytopenia, so the T cells may come from the graft donor. The sample here was PBMCs, mostly from graft donor cells, taken 360 days after TCRalphabeta/CD19-depleted stem cell transplant. CDR3 sequence (DNA): TGTGCCAGCAGCCAAGGGCCAGGGCTTGTGACCCAGTACTTC. Protein: CASSQGPGLVTQYF.